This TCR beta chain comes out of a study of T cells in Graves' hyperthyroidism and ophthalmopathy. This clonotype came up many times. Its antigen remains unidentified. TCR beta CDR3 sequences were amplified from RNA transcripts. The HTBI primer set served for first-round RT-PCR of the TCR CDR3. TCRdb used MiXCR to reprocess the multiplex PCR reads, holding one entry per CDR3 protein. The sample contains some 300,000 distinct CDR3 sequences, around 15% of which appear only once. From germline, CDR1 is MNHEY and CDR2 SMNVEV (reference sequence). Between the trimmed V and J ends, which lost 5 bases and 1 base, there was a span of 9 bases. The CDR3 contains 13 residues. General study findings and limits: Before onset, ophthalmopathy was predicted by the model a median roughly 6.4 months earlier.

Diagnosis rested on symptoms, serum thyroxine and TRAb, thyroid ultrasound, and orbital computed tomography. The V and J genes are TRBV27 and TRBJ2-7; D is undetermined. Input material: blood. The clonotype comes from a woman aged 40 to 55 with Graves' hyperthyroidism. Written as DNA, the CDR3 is TGTGCCAGCAGTCACCAGGCTTCCTACGAGCAGTACTTC. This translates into CASSHQASYEQYF.